These T cell receptor beta chains were read from a single sample in a study of blood T cells in healthy people across ages. TCRdb reprocessed the 5' RACE reads via MiXCR and lists one record per CDR3 protein. This sample has over 950,000 distinct CDR3 sequences, with roughly 47% found just once. Source material: blood. These TCRs come from a woman aged 55-70 years in good health. Each CDR3 is given with its conserved first and last residue. The order of the fields is D gene, clone size, V gene, J gene, CDR3 DNA, CDR3 protein. D genes are given only for firm matches. Some rows mark clone size as missing; the rest say once, few, many or name a class of expanded clone.

d_call: NA; clone_size: NA; v_call: TRBV10-3; j_call: TRBJ1-2; cdr3_nt: TGTGCCAGCGGACAGCCTAACTATGGCTACACCTTC; cdr3_aa: CASGQPNYGYTF
d_call: NA; clone_size: many; v_call: TRBV28; j_call: TRBJ2-7; cdr3_nt: TGTGCCAGCAGTTCACGGGAACCTCGTAGCGGTAGCATCTACGAGCAGTACTTC; cdr3_aa: CASSSREPRSGSIYEQYF
d_call: TRBD1; clone_size: NA; v_call: TRBV20-1; j_call: TRBJ1-2; cdr3_nt: TGCAGTGCCATTAACCAGGGGGAAGACTATGGCTACACCTTC; cdr3_aa: CSAINQGEDYGYTF
d_call: NA; clone_size: NA; v_call: TRBV6-5; j_call: TRBJ1-4; cdr3_nt: TGTGCCAGCAGTACAGGGAGGAATGAAAAACTGTTTTTT; cdr3_aa: CASSTGRNEKLFF
d_call: NA; clone_size: NA; v_call: TRBV7-9; j_call: TRBJ1-2; cdr3_nt: TGTGCCAGCAGCACTACGACACACTATGGCTACACCTTC; cdr3_aa: CASSTTTHYGYTF
d_call: TRBD2; clone_size: few; v_call: TRBV7-9; j_call: TRBJ2-7; cdr3_nt: TGTGCCAGCAGCTCCACCGGGACTAGATTCTCCTACGAGCAGTACTTC; cdr3_aa: CASSSTGTRFSYEQYF
d_call: NA; clone_size: NA; v_call: TRBV7-2; j_call: TRBJ2-5; cdr3_nt: TGTGCCAGCAGCTTAAAGGGGGAGGCTTGGGAGACCCAGTACTTC; cdr3_aa: CASSLKGEAWETQYF
d_call: NA; clone_size: NA; v_call: TRBV2; j_call: TRBJ2-4; cdr3_nt: TGTGCCAGCAGGGACGTACCATGGGAGCGGTACTTC; cdr3_aa: CASRDVPWERYF
d_call: NA; clone_size: NA; v_call: TRBV5-1; j_call: TRBJ2-1; cdr3_nt: TGCGCCAGCAGCTTGGAGGCTGAGCAGTTCTTC; cdr3_aa: CASSLEAEQFF
d_call: TRBD2; clone_size: NA; v_call: TRBV2; j_call: TRBJ2-1; cdr3_nt: TGTGCCAGCAGGGGTCCCGGGACTAGCGGGAGGTTCAATGAGCAGTTCTTC; cdr3_aa: CASRGPGTSGRFNEQFF
d_call: NA; clone_size: few; v_call: TRBV6-5; j_call: TRBJ2-5; cdr3_nt: TGTGCCAGCAGTTACTCGATGTCGGGCCAGCAAGAGACCCAGTACTTC; cdr3_aa: CASSYSMSGQQETQYF
d_call: NA; clone_size: many; v_call: TRBV18; j_call: TRBJ2-1; cdr3_nt: TGTGCCAGCTCACATCCCCGGGGCGATGAGCAGTTCTTC; cdr3_aa: CASSHPRGDEQFF
d_call: NA; clone_size: few; v_call: TRBV7-6; j_call: TRBJ2-6; cdr3_nt: TGTGCCAGCACCCCTTTCTCGCCAGGGGCGGCTGGGGCCAACGTCCTGACTTTC; cdr3_aa: CASTPFSPGAAGANVLTF
d_call: NA; clone_size: many; v_call: TRBV29-1; j_call: TRBJ2-5; cdr3_nt: TGCAGCGCTAGAGCGGCTCAAGAGACCCAGTACTTC; cdr3_aa: CSARAAQETQYF
d_call: NA; clone_size: few; v_call: TRBV5-5; j_call: TRBJ2-4; cdr3_nt: TGTGCCAGCAGCTTGGTGACCACAGGGTCAAAAAACATTCAGTACTTC; cdr3_aa: CASSLVTTGSKNIQYF
d_call: NA; clone_size: few; v_call: TRBV4-1; j_call: TRBJ1-2; cdr3_nt: TGCGCCAGCAGCCAGCGCGGCAGTCAAGGAGGCTACACCTTC; cdr3_aa: CASSQRGSQGGYTF
d_call: TRBD2; clone_size: NA; v_call: TRBV7-2; j_call: TRBJ2-1; cdr3_nt: TGTGCCAGCAGCTTAAGCGGGAGGGCCCCAAATGAGCAGTTCTTC; cdr3_aa: CASSLSGRAPNEQFF
d_call: NA; clone_size: NA; v_call: TRBV6-2/TRBV6-3; j_call: TRBJ1-2; cdr3_nt: TGTGCCAGCAGCAAATCACGAGGGAGTAACTATGGCTACACCTTC; cdr3_aa: CASSKSRGSNYGYTF
d_call: TRBD1; clone_size: NA; v_call: TRBV12-3/TRBV12-4; j_call: TRBJ1-2; cdr3_nt: TGTGCCAGCAGTCGGACAGGGCCTCGAGGCTACACCTTC; cdr3_aa: CASSRTGPRGYTF
d_call: NA; clone_size: NA; v_call: TRBV12-3/TRBV12-4; j_call: TRBJ1-1; cdr3_nt: TGTGCCAGCACCCAACGGACCATGAACACTGAAGCTTTCTTT; cdr3_aa: CASTQRTMNTEAFF
d_call: TRBD2; clone_size: NA; v_call: TRBV15; j_call: TRBJ2-3; cdr3_nt: TGTGCCACCAGCGGGGAATCTAGCGGGAGAGATACGCAGTATTTT; cdr3_aa: CATSGESSGRDTQYF
d_call: NA; clone_size: few; v_call: TRBV29-1; j_call: TRBJ2-5; cdr3_nt: TGCAGCGTAGAAGAGACCCAGTACTTC; cdr3_aa: CSVEETQYF
d_call: NA; clone_size: few; v_call: TRBV4-1; j_call: TRBJ2-7; cdr3_nt: TGCGCCAGCAGCCAAGATGCTCCCTACGAGCAGTACTTC; cdr3_aa: CASSQDAPYEQYF
d_call: TRBD2; clone_size: NA; v_call: TRBV12-3/TRBV12-4; j_call: TRBJ2-7; cdr3_nt: TGTGCCAGCAGTCTGGCGGGGGACTACGGGCAGTACTTC; cdr3_aa: CASSLAGDYGQYF
d_call: TRBD1; clone_size: NA; v_call: TRBV6-5; j_call: TRBJ1-5; cdr3_nt: TGTGCCAGCAGCCAGGGACAGGGGAGGCAGCCCCAGCATTTT; cdr3_aa: CASSQGQGRQPQHF
d_call: NA; clone_size: many; v_call: TRBV29-1; j_call: TRBJ2-5; cdr3_nt: TGCAGCGTTGAAGGGCAGGGCCCCGAGACCCAGTACTTC; cdr3_aa: CSVEGQGPETQYF
d_call: TRBD2; clone_size: NA; v_call: TRBV5-1; j_call: TRBJ2-1; cdr3_nt: TGCGCCAGCAGCCCCGGGACTAGCGGGGGGGGAAATGAGCAGTTCTTC; cdr3_aa: CASSPGTSGGGNEQFF
d_call: NA; clone_size: NA; v_call: TRBV7-9; j_call: TRBJ2-3; cdr3_nt: TGTGCCAGCAGCGGCGAGGCGGATACGCAGTATTTT; cdr3_aa: CASSGEADTQYF
d_call: NA; clone_size: NA; v_call: TRBV20-1; j_call: TRBJ2-1; cdr3_nt: TGCAGTGCTGACGCGAAAGTCGCTGGAGGCTCCTACAATGAGCAGTTCTTC; cdr3_aa: CSADAKVAGGSYNEQFF
d_call: TRBD1; clone_size: NA; v_call: TRBV7-2; j_call: TRBJ2-7; cdr3_nt: TGTGCCAGCAGCTTTGCATGGGACAGCTCCTACGAGCAGTACTTC; cdr3_aa: CASSFAWDSSYEQYF
d_call: TRBD2; clone_size: NA; v_call: TRBV11-2; j_call: TRBJ2-1; cdr3_nt: TGTGCCAGCAGCTTAGTGGGGGCGGGAGGCCTACGGGGGGCGAATGTGCAGTTCTTC; cdr3_aa: CASSLVGAGGLRGANVQFF
d_call: NA; clone_size: few; v_call: TRBV28; j_call: TRBJ2-7; cdr3_nt: TGTGCCAGCAGTCTGGAGGTCCCATACGAGCAGTACTTC; cdr3_aa: CASSLEVPYEQYF
d_call: NA; clone_size: NA; v_call: TRBV3-1; j_call: TRBJ2-1; cdr3_nt: TGTGCCAGCAGCCAAGCCCCACCGGAAGTCCATGAGCAGTTCTTC; cdr3_aa: CASSQAPPEVHEQFF
d_call: TRBD2; clone_size: few; v_call: TRBV5-1; j_call: TRBJ2-1; cdr3_nt: TGCGCCAGCAGCTTGGGTCTAGCGGCCCCCAGTGACAATGAGCAGTTCTTC; cdr3_aa: CASSLGLAAPSDNEQFF
d_call: NA; clone_size: NA; v_call: TRBV9; j_call: TRBJ2-6; cdr3_nt: TGTGCCAGCAGCGGACCCAAGAGTACTGGGGCCAACGTCCTGACTTTC; cdr3_aa: CASSGPKSTGANVLTF
d_call: NA; clone_size: few; v_call: TRBV4-2; j_call: TRBJ1-1; cdr3_nt: TGTGCCAGCAGCCCTTCAGCTCAGGGGTTGATTACTGAAGCTTTCTTT; cdr3_aa: CASSPSAQGLITEAFF
d_call: TRBD2; clone_size: many; v_call: TRBV4-2; j_call: TRBJ2-1; cdr3_nt: TGTGCCAGCAGCCCTATCGTGGGGGAGGGCCGCATCAATGAGCAGTTCTTC; cdr3_aa: CASSPIVGEGRINEQFF
d_call: NA; clone_size: NA; v_call: TRBV5-1; j_call: TRBJ2-1; cdr3_nt: TGCGCCAGCAGCCTGGCCTGGCGGGACAATGAGCAGTTCTTC; cdr3_aa: CASSLAWRDNEQFF
d_call: TRBD2; clone_size: few; v_call: TRBV4-1; j_call: TRBJ2-7; cdr3_nt: TGCGCCAGCAGCCAACCATCTAGCGGAAACTACGAGCAGTACTTC; cdr3_aa: CASSQPSSGNYEQYF
d_call: TRBD2; clone_size: NA; v_call: TRBV7-2; j_call: TRBJ2-3; cdr3_nt: TGTGCCAGCAGCCCAGCCGGGACTAGCGGGACCAGCTATACGCAGTATTTT; cdr3_aa: CASSPAGTSGTSYTQYF
d_call: NA; clone_size: NA; v_call: TRBV25-1; j_call: TRBJ2-3; cdr3_nt: TGTGCCAGCAGTGATCCGCTAGGAGTGAGCACAGATACGCAGTATTTT; cdr3_aa: CASSDPLGVSTDTQYF
d_call: NA; clone_size: NA; v_call: TRBV27; j_call: TRBJ2-3; cdr3_nt: TGTGCCAGCAGTTTACGACCACCCCTCATCACAGATACGCAGTATTTT; cdr3_aa: CASSLRPPLITDTQYF
d_call: TRBD2; clone_size: NA; v_call: TRBV20-1; j_call: TRBJ2-7; cdr3_nt: TGCAGTGCTATTTCCCCTAGCGGGGGTTCCTACGAGCAGTACTTC; cdr3_aa: CSAISPSGGSYEQYF
d_call: NA; clone_size: once; v_call: TRBV18; j_call: TRBJ2-4; cdr3_nt: TGTGCCAGCTCACCATCCAGGGACAACATTCAGTACTTC; cdr3_aa: CASSPSRDNIQYF
d_call: NA; clone_size: few; v_call: TRBV7-3; j_call: TRBJ2-3; cdr3_nt: TGTGCCAGCAGCTTAAGTGGCCAGCTCACAGATACGCAGTATTTT; cdr3_aa: CASSLSGQLTDTQYF
d_call: TRBD2; clone_size: NA; v_call: TRBV5-1; j_call: TRBJ2-1; cdr3_nt: TGCGCCAGCAGCTTGATTCGCGGGAGGGGATACAATGAGCAGTTCTTC; cdr3_aa: CASSLIRGRGYNEQFF
d_call: NA; clone_size: NA; v_call: TRBV7-9; j_call: TRBJ1-4; cdr3_nt: TGTGCCAGCAGCTTAGCGCCGGGATCGGGAGAAAAACTGTTTTTT; cdr3_aa: CASSLAPGSGEKLFF
d_call: NA; clone_size: NA; v_call: TRBV3-1; j_call: TRBJ1-2; cdr3_nt: TGTGCCGCCGGGCGGGGGAACAACTATGGCCACACCTTC; cdr3_aa: CAAGRGNNYGHTF
d_call: NA; clone_size: NA; v_call: TRBV18; j_call: TRBJ2-7; cdr3_nt: TGTGCCAGCTCACCACCGGTCTTAACCTACGAGCAGTACTTC; cdr3_aa: CASSPPVLTYEQYF
d_call: NA; clone_size: NA; v_call: TRBV12-3/TRBV12-4; j_call: TRBJ2-7; cdr3_nt: TGTGCCAGCGCCAGGGGCGGGAGCTCCTACAATGAGCAGTACTTC; cdr3_aa: CASARGGSSYNEQYF
d_call: TRBD1; clone_size: NA; v_call: TRBV29-1; j_call: TRBJ2-1; cdr3_nt: TGCAGCGTCGATGGACAGGGAGTGTATGAGCAGTTCTTC; cdr3_aa: CSVDGQGVYEQFF
d_call: NA; clone_size: NA; v_call: TRBV18; j_call: TRBJ2-3; cdr3_nt: TGTGCCAGCTCACCACCGGACGGACGTCGAGATACGCAGTATTTT; cdr3_aa: CASSPPDGRRDTQYF
d_call: NA; clone_size: NA; v_call: TRBV11-2; j_call: TRBJ2-7; cdr3_nt: TGTGCCAGCAGCTTAGAGGACACCGCATCCTACGAGCAGTACTTC; cdr3_aa: CASSLEDTASYEQYF
d_call: TRBD1; clone_size: NA; v_call: TRBV6-5; j_call: TRBJ2-4; cdr3_nt: TGTGCCAGCGGACAGGTCAAAAACATTCAGTACTTC; cdr3_aa: CASGQVKNIQYF
d_call: NA; clone_size: few; v_call: TRBV7-2; j_call: TRBJ2-7; cdr3_nt: TGTGCCAGCAGCTTTTTCCCCCTAGCCAGCTCCTACGAGCAGTACTTC; cdr3_aa: CASSFFPLASSYEQYF
d_call: NA; clone_size: few; v_call: TRBV12-3/TRBV12-4; j_call: TRBJ2-5; cdr3_nt: TGTGCCAGCAGTACAGGACCGATCCAAGAGACCCAGTACTTC; cdr3_aa: CASSTGPIQETQYF